The TCR beta chain described here comes from a study of Graves' ophthalmopathy and Graves' hyperthyroidism. Study as a whole: Before any treatment was given, at initial diagnosis, peripheral blood was collected. Study observations and caveats: In blood appeared most of the expanded thyroid clonotypes whose frequency exceeded 0.001.

Amplified material comprised TCR beta CDR3 regions derived from RNA transcripts. HTBI primers served in a first-round RT-PCR, which a second-round multiplex PCR followed. TCRdb recomputed calls from the multiplex PCR reads with MiXCR, one row per CDR3 protein. The table shows 400,000 or so distinct CDR3 sequences, with 15% occurring only once. This clonotype was counted between two and nine times. Antigen: not known. Trimming left V 0 bases short and J 6 bases short, with 15 bases between. Germline CDR1 and CDR2: DFQATT and SNEGSKA (reference sequence). The CDR3 has 16 amino acids. No progression to ophthalmopathy over 18 months defined stable hyperthyroidism. Orbital computed tomography, thyroid ultrasound, TRAb, serum thyroxine and clinical symptoms formed the basis of diagnosis.

The chain joins TRBV20-1 to TRBJ1-6; perhaps TRBD1 as D (5 bases). The sequence was collected from a woman between 18 and 29 years old with stable Graves' hyperthyroidism. The material sequenced was peripheral blood. CDR3 DNA: TGCAGTGCTAGAGATTCCCAGGGCAACTTTAATTCACCCCTCCACTTT. This translates into CSARDSQGNFNSPLHF.